This TCR beta chain was found in a study of post-analysis software for immune sequencing data. Every TCR beta cDNA library bore unique molecular identifiers. TCRdb called the PCR reads again in MiXCR, with one record for every CDR3 protein. This sample has about 160,000 distinct CDR3 sequences, with approximately 35% found just once. The CDR3 covers 12 residues. With 2 bases removed from V and 18 bases from J, the gap between germline ends came to 14 bases. The clonotype comes from a girl aged 10 to 17 with multiple sclerosis. Material: blood, obtained after autologous hematopoietic stem cell transplantation. This rearrangement joins TRBV12-3 or TRBV12-4 to TRBJ1-6; D is perhaps TRBD1 (6 bases). CDR3 protein: CASSLRGGPPHF. The CDR3 nucleotides read TGTGCCAGCAGTTTAAGAGGGGGACCTCCCCACTTT.